This T cell receptor (beta chain) is from a study of blood T cell repertoires in COVID-19. Across the whole study: Acute and convalescent COVID-19 specimens originated in the United States, Italy and Spain. T cells, B-cell-depleted T cells, or PBMCs supplied cDNA or gDNA.

The CDR3 covers 16 residues. V was shortened by 3 bases and J by 9 bases, with 18 bases between the two germline ends. From germline, CDR1 is KGHSH and CDR2 LQKENI. Authors' methods: Nucleated cell number was recorded as an estimate derived from reference gene primer amplification. The table came from immunoSEQ multiplex PCR; TCRdb's copy has only in-frame clones and leaves some out. The V and J calls and clone size come from that table; D and trimming were worked out from the DNA. The repertoire holds 150,000 to 200,000 clones, with more than 85% as singletons. Sequencing input: peripheral blood. The clonotype comes from a woman in her 30s with active or convalescent COVID-19. The chain joins TRBV18 to TRBJ1-6; unclear D gene. CDR3 sequence: CASSPESERSGSPLHF. The CDR3 DNA sequence: TGTGCCAGCTCACCGGAATCTGAGAGGTCGGGTTCACCCCTCCACTTT.